These 21 T cell receptor beta chains originate from one sample sequenced in a study of T cell clonality in common variable immunodeficiency. Regarding the study as a whole: In common variable immunodeficiency, TCR beta chains reportedly carried fewer deletions and N-nucleotide insertions.

These receptors' antigens are unknown. Measured with immunoSEQ multiplex PCR; TCRdb has only the in-frame clones, and not every one. The sample counts fewer than 40,000 clones, none seen once; the ten largest own around 5.9%. Specimen: peripheral blood mononuclear cells. Receptors originate from a human donor with common variable immunodeficiency.

About this clone: The sequence runs out 3 residues before the end of the CDR3; the remainder is reconstructed from the germline J gene. The chain combines TRBV30 with TRBJ1-2, with a possible D match to TRBD1 (6 bases). The CDR3 sequence is 10 residues long. Germline CDR1 reads GTSNPN; CDR2 reads SVGIG (reference sequence). Partial CDR3 DNA: TGTGCCGGACAGAATACAGGC. It yields the protein CAGQNTG. The whole CDR3 sequence reads CAGQNTGYTF.

CDR3 protein: CASSEGQTYEQYF. The CDR3 DNA, read in part, is TGTGCCAGCAGTGAAGGACAGACCTACGAG. The V and J genes are TRBV6-1 and TRBJ2-7; tentative D call: TRBD1 (5 bases). The sequence runs out 3 residues before the end of the CDR3; the remainder is reconstructed from the germline J gene. Germline CDR1 is MNHNS and CDR2 is SASEGT. V lost 1 base to trimming and J lost 2 bases, with 6 bases between them. The CDR3 contains 13 residues.

This clone was seen ten or more times. The CDR3 goes on 3 residues after the read ends, and that part is filled in from the germline J gene. The chain links TRBV20-1 to TRBJ2-1; a weak D match, TRBD2 (5 bases). The CDR3 totals 13 residues. Trimming took off 5 bases at V and 6 bases at J, with 14 bases between the two ends. Germline CDR1 DFQATT, CDR2 SNEGSKA (reference sequence). CDR3 DNA (partial): TGCAGTGCTCTACCCGACTATCGCAATGAG. It specifies CSALPDYRNE. The full CDR3 sequence reads CSALPDYRNEQFF.

This clone was seen only a few times. The read ends 3 residues shy of where the CDR3 ends; the end is completed using the germline J gene. At the DNA level, this CDR3 is encoded by other sequences in the same sample as well. The rearrangement uses TRBV19 and TRBJ1-1, with no clear D. Germline loops: CDR1 LNHDA, CDR2 SQIVND (reference sequence). This CDR3 has 13 amino acids. V gave up 1 base and J gave up 1 base, with 4 bases separating them. This CDR3 reads CASSIGQNTEAFF. The part of the CDR3 DNA that was read is TGTGCCAGTAGTATAGGACAGAACACTGAA. The whole variable domain, remainder taken from reference TRBV19 and TRBJ1-1, is DGGITQSPKYLFRKEGQNVTLSCEQNLNHDAMYWYRQDPGQGLRLIYYSQIVNDFQKGDIAEGYSVSREKKESFPLTVTSAQKNPTAFYLCASSIGQNTEAFFGQGTRLTVV.

This clone came up many times. The read finishes 3 residues shy of the CDR3 end, and the germline J gene is used to complete it. This chain connects TRBV6-1 to TRBJ2-2; maybe TRBD1 (6 bases). Germline V lookup: CDR1 MNHNS, CDR2 SASEGT. V lost 3 bases, J lost 0 bases, and 8 bases lay in between. The CDR3 runs to 15 residues. CDR3 loop: CASSDWTANTGELFF. Incomplete CDR3 DNA: TGTGCCAGCAGTGATTGGACAGCGAACACCGGGGAG.

Concerning this clone itself: The read gets to within 3 residues of the CDR3 end, and the germline J gene fills in the rest. This chain uses TRBV20-1 with TRBJ1-2; 7 bases fit TRBD1. The V and J ends lost 6 bases and 2 bases, in that order; junction bases with no gene match: 6. The CDR3 is 13 residues long. Germline V gives CDR1 DFQATT, CDR2 SNEGSKA (reference sequence). The CDR3 bases that were read are TGCAGTGCAAGGGGACAGCCCAACTATGGC. It is translated as CSARGQPNYG. The entire CDR3 reads CSARGQPNYGYTF.

In its sample, this clone was seen many times. The read is 3 residues too short to cover the CDR3 end, so that end is filled in from the germline J gene. The rearrangement links TRBV30 to TRBJ2-3, with 10 bases fitting TRBD2. This CDR3 comprises 13 residues. With V trimmed by 4 bases and J by 3 bases, 1 base remained unmatched. From germline, CDR1 is GTSNPN and CDR2 SVGIG (reference sequence). Partial CDR3 DNA: TGTGCCTGGACTAGCGGGGGAACAGATACG. Translated, it gives CAWTSGGTDT. The full-length CDR3 reads as CAWTSGGTDTQYF.

CDR3 residues: CASSATDYTEAFF. The part of the CDR3 DNA that was read is TGTGCCAGCTCCGCGACAGACTACACTGAA. J is TRBJ1-1 and V is TRBV6-2 or TRBV6-3; maybe TRBD1 (5 bases). The CDR3 end lies 3 residues beyond the end of the read and is filled in from the germline J gene. The germline V and J ends were trimmed by 8 bases and 3 bases, with 13 bases remaining between them. The germline V gene encodes CDR1 MNHEY and CDR2 SVGEGT. The CDR3 runs to 13 residues.

This clone was seen only a few times. Coverage ceases 3 residues before the CDR3 finishes, and the germline J gene fills in the end. This sequence joins TRBV7-2 and TRBJ2-7; 8 bases align to TRBD2. The CDR3 covers 14 residues. V was pared by 4 bases and J by 4 bases, with 6 bases of the junction left unmatched. CDR1 and CDR2 from the germline V gene are SGHTA and FQGNSA. The part of the CDR3 DNA that was read is TGTGCCAGCAGCTCCGGGGGGGCTCGGTACGAG. Translation gives CASSSGGARYE. The CDR3, in full, reads CASSSGGARYEQYF.

This clone was recorded a few times. Sequencing ends 3 residues short of the CDR3 end; the germline J gene provides the rest. V is TRBV11-2 and J is TRBJ1-1, with D possibly TRBD1 on 5 matching bases. Per the germline V gene, CDR1 is SGHAT and CDR2 is FQNNGV. The CDR3 runs 14 residues. V shed 7 bases and J shed 1 base, with 13 bases lying between them. CDR3 DNA (partial): TGTGCCAGCACCCCAGACAGTCCGAACACTGAA. This translates into CASTPDSPNTE. The whole CDR3 sequence reads CASTPDSPNTEAFF.

This clone was seen more than once but under ten times. Read data end 3 residues before the CDR3 end; the end is taken from the germline J gene. At the DNA level, this CDR3 is encoded by other sequences in the same sample as well. The chain has TRBV19 and TRBJ1-1; tentative D call: TRBD1 (5 bases). V shed 6 bases and J shed 1 base, with 9 bases lying between them. The CDR3 runs 13 residues. Germline V CDR1 and CDR2: LNHDA, SQIVND (reference sequence). The DNA read from the CDR3 is TGTGCCAGTAGCCTAACAGGGAACACTGAA. The encoded protein is CASSLTGNTE. The whole CDR3 is CASSLTGNTEAFF.

This clone has ten or more counts. The read gets to within 3 residues of the CDR3 end, and the germline J gene fills in the rest. The chain employs TRBV20-1 and TRBJ2-2, with a possible D match to TRBD1 (6 bases). Trimming stripped 5 bases from V and 6 bases from J, with 16 bases between. Germline V CDR1 and CDR2: DFQATT, SNEGSKA (reference sequence). The CDR3 covers 14 residues. The sequenced CDR3 bases are TGCAGTGCTCCAGTCCCGGGACAATCCGGGGAG. Protein sequence: CSAPVPGQSGE. The full-length CDR3 reads as CSAPVPGQSGELFF.

This clone occurred a few times. The read terminates 3 residues ahead of where the CDR3 ends, so the germline J gene completes it. The V call is TRBV2, the J call TRBJ2-3; 11 nucleotides agree with TRBD2. The germline V gene encodes CDR1 SNHLY and CDR2 FYNNEI. The CDR3 consists of 17 residues. J lost 1 base, V lost 5 bases, and 8 bases had no gene match. CDR3 in amino acids: CASSKRGTSGGTDTQYF. The covered CDR3 bases are TGTGCCAGCAGTAAGCGTGGGACTAGCGGTGGCACAGATACG.

In its sample, this clone was seen a few times. The observed sequence ends 3 residues before the CDR3 terminus, with the missing tail filled in from the germline J gene. This chain links TRBV30 with TRBJ2-3, with 13 bases fitting TRBD2. This CDR3 region has 18 residues. Germline loops: CDR1 GTSNPN, CDR2 SVGIG (reference sequence). The J segment lost 2 bases and the V segment lost 0 bases, leaving 8 bases of the junction unmatched. The CDR3: CAWSVLRTSGGATDTQYF. The CDR3 DNA, read in part, is TGTGCCTGGAGTGTACTCCGAACTAGCGGGGGGGCCACAGATACG. Drawing the rest from reference TRBV30 and TRBJ2-3, the complete variable domain is SQTIHQWPATLVQPVGSPLSLECTVEGTSNPNLYWYRQAAGRGLQLLFYSVGIGQISSEVPQNLSASRPQDRQFILSSKKLLLSDSGFYLCAWSVLRTSGGATDTQYFGPGTRLTVL.

A note on this clone: Read sequence stops 3 residues before the CDR3 end, and the germline J gene provides the missing end. J is TRBJ1-1 and V is TRBV7-9; TRBD1 agrees at 7 bases. The CDR3 extends over 15 amino acids. The germline CDR1 and CDR2 sequences are SEHNR and FQNEAQ (reference sequence). The sequenced CDR3 bases are TGTGCCAGCAGCCCTACAGGGGCCGGCTTCCCCGAA. It specifies CASSPTGAGFPE. The full CDR3 is CASSPTGAGFPEAFF.

As to this clone: The CDR3 is cut off 3 residues early in the read; its end comes from the germline J gene. This sequence joins TRBV7-2 and TRBJ1-1, with TRBD1 matching 9 bases. V trimming: 3 bases; J trimming: 3 bases; junction bases outside the gene matches: 2. Germline loops: CDR1 SGHTA, CDR2 FQGNSA. This CDR3 is 14 amino acids long. CDR3 sequence: CASSFNRGHTEAFF. The part of the CDR3 DNA that was read is TGTGCCAGCAGCTTTAACAGGGGGCACACTGAA.

A note on this clone: The read gets to within 3 residues of the CDR3 end, and the germline J gene fills in the rest. The J gene is TRBJ2-5, the V gene TRBV5-6; D possibly corresponds to TRBD2 (6 bases). Germline CDR1 reads SGHDT; CDR2 reads YYEEEE. The CDR3 runs to 15 residues. The V end was cut by 4 bases, the J end by 5 bases, with 18 bases between. The sequenced part of the CDR3 DNA is TGTGCCAGCAGCATTAGACTAGTTTTCAGCGAGACC. It encodes CASSIRLVFSET. The whole CDR3 sequence is CASSIRLVFSETQYF.

Notes on this clone: Read data end 3 residues before the CDR3 end; the end is taken from the germline J gene. V gene TRBV30 combines with J gene TRBJ1-4, with D uncertain. The germline V gene encodes CDR1 GTSNPN and CDR2 SVGIG (reference sequence). The ends were cut back, 4 bases at V and 0 bases at J, with 12 bases in the middle. The CDR3 spans 15 residues. CDR3 DNA (partial): TGTGCCTGGAACAACGGACTGGCAACTAATGAAAAA. This codes for CAWNNGLATNEK. The complete CDR3 sequence is CAWNNGLATNEKLFF.

Concerning this clone itself: The CDR3 is cut off 3 residues early in the read; its end comes from the germline J gene. The chain has TRBV19 and TRBJ2-1; the D gene is possibly TRBD2 (5 bases). The V gene lost 2 bases and the J gene lost 0 bases, with 8 bases spanning the gap. The CDR3 contains 15 residues. Germline V gene data show CDR1 as LNHDA and CDR2 as SQIVND (reference sequence). The CDR3 protein is CASSILDYSYNEQFF. The CDR3 DNA, read in part, is TGTGCCAGTAGTATACTTGACTACTCCTACAATGAG.

This clone was observed many times. The CDR3 goes on 3 residues after the read ends, and that part is filled in from the germline J gene. The chain combines TRBV20-1 with TRBJ2-3; no firm D call. The CDR3 is made up of 14 amino acids. Deletions cut 3 bases from V and 0 bases from J, with 10 bases between. Germline loops: CDR1 DFQATT, CDR2 SNEGSKA (reference sequence). The CDR3 DNA, read in part, is TGCAGTGCTAGGACTGTAACTAGCACAGATACG. Its translation is CSARTVTSTDT. The CDR3 as a whole reads CSARTVTSTDTQYF.

This clone was recorded many times. The DNA read from the CDR3 is TGTGCCAGCAGCCTGGCCCCCTTTTCTGGC. Translating gives CASSLAPFSG. The whole CDR3 sequence reads CASSLAPFSGYTF. The chain couples TRBV14 to TRBJ1-2; D is uncertain. The read falls 3 residues short of the CDR3 end, and the missing part is taken from the germline J gene. The CDR3 sequence is 13 residues long. The germline V gene has CDR1 SGHDN and CDR2 FVKESK. Trimming removed 4 bases at V and 7 bases at J, with 13 bases between.